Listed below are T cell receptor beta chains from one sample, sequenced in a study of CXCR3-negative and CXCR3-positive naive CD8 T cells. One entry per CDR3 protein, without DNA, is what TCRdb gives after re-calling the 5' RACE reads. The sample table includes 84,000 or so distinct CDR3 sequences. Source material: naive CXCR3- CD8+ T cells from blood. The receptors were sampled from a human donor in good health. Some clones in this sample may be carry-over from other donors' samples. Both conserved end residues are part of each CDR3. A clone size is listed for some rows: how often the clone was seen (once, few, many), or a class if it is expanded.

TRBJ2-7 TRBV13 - CASSRTGDDEQYF
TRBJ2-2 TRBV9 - CASSVYSTGELFF
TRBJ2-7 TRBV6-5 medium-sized CASSQSYEQYF
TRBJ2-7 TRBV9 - CASSGGTAGEQYF
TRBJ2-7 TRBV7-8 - CASSPSWTSYEQYF
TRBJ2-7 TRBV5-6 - CASSFPRSSYEQYF
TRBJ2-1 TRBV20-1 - CSVAYLSHEQFF
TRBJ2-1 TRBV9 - CASSTRQRTGEYNEQFF
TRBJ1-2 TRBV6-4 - CASSDSRDGQGGYGYTF
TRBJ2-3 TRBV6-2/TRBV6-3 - CASSLTGEADTQYF
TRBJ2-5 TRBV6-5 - CASSPRGAGETQYF
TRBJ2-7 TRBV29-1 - CSVEDGLAGAGEQYF
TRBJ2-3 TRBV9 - CASSVGGGQGDTQYF
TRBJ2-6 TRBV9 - CASSVDRDRAFSSGANVLTF
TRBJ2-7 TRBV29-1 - CSVTDNDEQYF
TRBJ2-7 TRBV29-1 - CSVKGGEHPYEQYF
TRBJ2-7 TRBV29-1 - CSVASDRGLYEQYF
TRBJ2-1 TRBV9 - CASSQLGAALVDEQFF
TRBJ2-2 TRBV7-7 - CASSLTGNGELFF
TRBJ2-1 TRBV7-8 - CASSLGALGGNEQFF
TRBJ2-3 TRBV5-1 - CATQSRAGIPSDTQYF
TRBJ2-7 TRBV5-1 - CASKLGLAPTYEQYF
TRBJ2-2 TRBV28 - CAGEDRDTGELFF
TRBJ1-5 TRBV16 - CATSGPSNQPQHF
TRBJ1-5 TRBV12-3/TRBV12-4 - CASSLEGAGPQHF
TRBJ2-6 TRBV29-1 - CSVAGDTFSGANVLTF
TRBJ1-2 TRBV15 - CATSGWDRGYYGYTF
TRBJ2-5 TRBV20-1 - CSARGDLQETQYF
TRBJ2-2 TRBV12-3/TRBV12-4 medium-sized CASSLVGNTGELFF
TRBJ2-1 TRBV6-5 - CASSTTSSSSYNEQFF
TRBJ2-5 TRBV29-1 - CSVGRQGIPKTQYF
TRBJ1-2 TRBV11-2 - CASSPGQTYGYTF
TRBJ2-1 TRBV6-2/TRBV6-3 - CASSFWSPGNEQFF
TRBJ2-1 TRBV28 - CASSLGDIEQFF
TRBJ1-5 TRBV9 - CASSVDQPQHF
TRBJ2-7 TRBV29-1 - CSVEHRQGGYEQYF
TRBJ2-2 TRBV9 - CASSVESRAGGELFF
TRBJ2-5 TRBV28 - CASSFLGLSGSAETQYF
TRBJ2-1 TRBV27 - CASYISGSRDEQFF
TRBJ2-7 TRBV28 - CASSYSQGGYEQYF
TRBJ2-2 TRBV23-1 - CASSQSAGDYTGELFF
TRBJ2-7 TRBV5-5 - CASSLGFKAYEQYF
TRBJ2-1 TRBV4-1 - CASSPSGVGSYNEQFF
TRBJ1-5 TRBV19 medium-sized CASVNWGNQPQHF
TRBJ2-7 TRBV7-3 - CASSPWGTSYEQYF